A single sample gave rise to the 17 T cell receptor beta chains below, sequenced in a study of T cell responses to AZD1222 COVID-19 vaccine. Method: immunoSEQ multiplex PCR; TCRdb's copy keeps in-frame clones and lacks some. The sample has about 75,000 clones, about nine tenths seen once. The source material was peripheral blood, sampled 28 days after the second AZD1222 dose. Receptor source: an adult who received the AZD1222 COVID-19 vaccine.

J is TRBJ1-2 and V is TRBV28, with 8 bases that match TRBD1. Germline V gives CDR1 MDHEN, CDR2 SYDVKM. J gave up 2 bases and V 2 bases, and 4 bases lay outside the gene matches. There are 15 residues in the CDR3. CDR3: CASSLIRTGNYGYTF. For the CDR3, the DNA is TGTGCCAGCAGTTTAATCCGGACAGGGAACTATGGCTACACCTTC.

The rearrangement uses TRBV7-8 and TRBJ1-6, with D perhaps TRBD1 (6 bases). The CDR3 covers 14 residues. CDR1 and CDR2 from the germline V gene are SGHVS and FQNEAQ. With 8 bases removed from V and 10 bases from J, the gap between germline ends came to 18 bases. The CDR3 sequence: CASAKWGAKSPLHF. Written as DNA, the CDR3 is TGTGCCAGCGCCAAGTGGGGGGCTAAATCACCCCTCCACTTT.

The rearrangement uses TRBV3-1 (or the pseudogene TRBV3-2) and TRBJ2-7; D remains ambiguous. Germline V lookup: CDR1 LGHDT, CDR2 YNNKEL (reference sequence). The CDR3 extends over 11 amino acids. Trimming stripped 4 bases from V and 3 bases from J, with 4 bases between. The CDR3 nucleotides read TGTGCCAGCAGCCTAAACTACGAGCAGTACTTC. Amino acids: CASSLNYEQYF.

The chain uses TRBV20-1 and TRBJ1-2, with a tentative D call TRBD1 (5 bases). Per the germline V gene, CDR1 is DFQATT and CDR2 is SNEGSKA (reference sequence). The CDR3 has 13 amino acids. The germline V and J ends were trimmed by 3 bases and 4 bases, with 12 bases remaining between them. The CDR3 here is CSASVGGPYGYTF. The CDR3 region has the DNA TGCAGTGCTAGTGTCGGGGGTCCCTATGGCTACACCTTC.

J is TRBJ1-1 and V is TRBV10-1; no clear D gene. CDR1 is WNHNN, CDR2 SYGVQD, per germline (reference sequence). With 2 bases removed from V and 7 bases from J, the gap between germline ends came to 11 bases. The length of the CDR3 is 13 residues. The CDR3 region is CASSEAYMGEAFF. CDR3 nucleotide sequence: TGCGCCAGCAGTGAGGCCTACATGGGTGAAGCTTTCTTT.

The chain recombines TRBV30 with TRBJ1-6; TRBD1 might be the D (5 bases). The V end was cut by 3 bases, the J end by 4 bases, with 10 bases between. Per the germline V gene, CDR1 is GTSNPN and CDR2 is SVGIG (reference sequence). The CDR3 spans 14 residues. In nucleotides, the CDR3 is TGTGCCTGGAGCCGTACAGGATATAATTCACCCCTCCACTTT. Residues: CAWSRTGYNSPLHF.

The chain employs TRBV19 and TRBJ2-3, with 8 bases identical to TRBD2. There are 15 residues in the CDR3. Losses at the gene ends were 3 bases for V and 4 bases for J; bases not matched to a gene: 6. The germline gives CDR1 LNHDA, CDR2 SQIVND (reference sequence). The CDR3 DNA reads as TGTGCCAGTAGTATCCCCAGCGGGGGCTCAGATACGCAGTATTTT. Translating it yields CASSIPSGGSDTQYF.

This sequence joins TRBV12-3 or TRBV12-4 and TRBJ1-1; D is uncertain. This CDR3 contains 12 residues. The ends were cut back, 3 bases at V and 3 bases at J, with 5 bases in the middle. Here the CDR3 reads CASSFSDTEAFF. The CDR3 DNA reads TGTGCCAGCAGTTTCTCCGACACTGAAGCTTTCTTT.

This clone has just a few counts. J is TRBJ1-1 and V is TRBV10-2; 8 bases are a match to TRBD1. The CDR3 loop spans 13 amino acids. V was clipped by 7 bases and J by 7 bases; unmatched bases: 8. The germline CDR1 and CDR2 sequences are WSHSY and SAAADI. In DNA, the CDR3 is TGCGCCAGCAATGTGAGACAGGGGAATGAAGCTTTCTTT. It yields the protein CASNVRQGNEAFF.

Here the CDR3 reads CASSPGQGGNQPQHF. CDR3 DNA: TGTGCCAGCAGTCCAGGACAGGGGGGCAATCAGCCCCAGCATTTT. The chain uses TRBV27 and TRBJ1-5; 10 nucleotides agree with TRBD1. J was trimmed by 2 bases and V by 5 bases; bases with no gene match: 3. The CDR3 contains 15 residues. The germline gives CDR1 MNHEY, CDR2 SMNVEV (reference sequence).

This CDR3 is CASSYFNGDQPQHF. The CDR3 nucleotides read TGTGCCAGCAGTTATTTTAACGGGGATCAGCCCCAGCATTTT. The chain is built from TRBV6-2 or TRBV6-3 and TRBJ1-5, with no clear D. The V end lost 3 bases, the J end lost 5 bases, and 11 bases lay between the germline ends. Germline lookup yields CDR1 MNHEY and CDR2 SVGEGT. The CDR3 consists of 14 residues.

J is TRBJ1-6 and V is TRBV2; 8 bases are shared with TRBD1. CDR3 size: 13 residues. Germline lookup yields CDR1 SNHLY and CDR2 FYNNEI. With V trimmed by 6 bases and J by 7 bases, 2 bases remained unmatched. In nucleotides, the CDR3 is TGTGCCAGCAGCGGACAGGGAAATTCACCCCTCCACTTT. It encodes CASSGQGNSPLHF.

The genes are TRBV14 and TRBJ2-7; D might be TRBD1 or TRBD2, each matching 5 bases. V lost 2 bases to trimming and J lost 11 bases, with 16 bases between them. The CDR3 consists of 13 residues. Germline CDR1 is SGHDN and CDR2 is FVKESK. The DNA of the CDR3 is TGTGCCAGCAGCCAACTTTCTGAGGGGCGCAAGTACTTC. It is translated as CASSQLSEGRKYF.

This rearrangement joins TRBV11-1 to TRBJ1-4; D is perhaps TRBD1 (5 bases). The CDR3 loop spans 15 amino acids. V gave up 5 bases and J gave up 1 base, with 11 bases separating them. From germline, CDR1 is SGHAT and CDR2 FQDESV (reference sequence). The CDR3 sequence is CASSPQGLTNEKLFF. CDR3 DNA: TGTGCCAGCAGCCCTCAGGGATTAACTAATGAAAAACTGTTTTTT. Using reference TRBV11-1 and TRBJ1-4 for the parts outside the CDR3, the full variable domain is EAEVAQSPRYKITEKSQAVAFWCDPISGHATLYWYRQILGQGPELLVQFQDESVVDDSQLPKDRFSAERLKGVDSTLKIQPAELGDSAMYLCASSPQGLTNEKLFFGSGTQLSVL.

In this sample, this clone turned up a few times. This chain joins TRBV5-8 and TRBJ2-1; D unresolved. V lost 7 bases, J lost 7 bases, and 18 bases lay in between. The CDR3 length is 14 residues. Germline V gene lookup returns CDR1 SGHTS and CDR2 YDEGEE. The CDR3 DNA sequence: TGTGCCAGCTTTAGAACTCGGACGGCAAATGAGCAGTTCTTC. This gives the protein CASFRTRTANEQFF. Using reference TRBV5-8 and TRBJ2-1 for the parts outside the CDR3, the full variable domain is EAGVTQSPTHLIKTRGQQATLRCSPISGHTSVYWYQQALGLGLQFLLWYDEGEERNRGNFPPRFSGRQFPNYSSELNVNALELEDSALYLCASFRTRTANEQFFGPGTRLTVL.

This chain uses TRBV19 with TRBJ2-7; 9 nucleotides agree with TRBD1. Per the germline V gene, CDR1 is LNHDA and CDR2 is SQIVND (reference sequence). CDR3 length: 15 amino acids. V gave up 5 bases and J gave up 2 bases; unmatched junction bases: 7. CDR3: CASSAGTGHTYEQYF. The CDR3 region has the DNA TGTGCCAGTAGTGCCGGGACAGGGCATACCTACGAGCAGTACTTC.

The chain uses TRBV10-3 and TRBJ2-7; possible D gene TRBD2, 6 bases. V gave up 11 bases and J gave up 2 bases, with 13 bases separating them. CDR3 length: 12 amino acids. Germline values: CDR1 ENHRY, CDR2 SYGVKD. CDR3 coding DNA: TGTGCCGCCCGGGACTTCACCTACGAGCAGTACTTC. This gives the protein CAARDFTYEQYF.